At least ten counts were recorded for the clone carrying this T cell receptor beta chain. The antigen remains unidentified. A junction boundary mismatches the germline segment, possibly from a read error. TCRdb passed the RACE reads through MiXCR, listing each CDR3 protein once. The sample has approximately 92,000 distinct CDR3 sequences, 10% to 12% seen once. Germline CDR1 reads KGHSH; CDR2 reads LQKENI. CDR3 length: 15 residues. The time point here: patch test 2, 6 weeks after DPC sensitization. The treatment is: therapeutic diphenylcyclopropenone sensitization with weekly scalp DPC. This sample was included in a study of human T cells and chemical hapten exposure. Looking at the study overall: Sensitization applied 2% DPC to roughly 2 cm by roughly 2 cm of upper inner arm skin. Patch testing placed 0.01% DPC on the upper back, with readings at 6 days. Whole-study results and caveats: Compared with pre-sensitization or healthy control sets, expanded TCRs clustered more. Expanded TCR counts at PT1 were positively correlated with the patch test score.

The sequenced sample was whole blood, obtained in connection with sensitization to the hapten diphenylcyclopropenone (DPC). This TCR was recovered from a woman aged 35 to 49 with alopecia areata. Some clones in this sample may be carry-over from other donors' samples. The chain recombines TRBV18 with TRBJ1-1; 8 positions agree with TRBD1. In DNA form, the CDR3 reads TGTGCCAGCTCACCCTTACTGGACAGGGATACTGAAGTTTTCTTT. Translation gives CASSPLLDRDTEVFF.